This TCR beta chain originates from a study of beta chain features in type 1 diabetes. Study outcomes and limitations: In all four CD4+ subsets, TCRB CDR3 length was significantly, moderately reduced in type 1 diabetes.

The authors reverse transcribed all of the isolated RNA, so sequencing captured expressed TCRB transcripts. This table comes from immunoSEQ multiplex PCR, and its TCRdb copy is limited to in-frame clones, with some not included. The repertoire holds 600,000 to 700,000 clones, with around an eighth as singletons. The CDR3 spans 13 residues. Germline V gene data show CDR1 as GTSNPN and CDR2 as SVGIG (reference sequence). V shed 0 bases and J shed 0 bases, with 3 bases lying between them. This clone was counted between two and nine times. The antigen remains undetermined. The same CDR3 arises from other DNA sequences in this sample as well.

The rearrangement joins TRBV30 to TRBJ1-3; no definite D call. The source of this sequence is a man younger than 35 with type 1 diabetes. Material for sequencing was naive CD4+ T cells from blood. The CDR3 nucleotides are TGTGCCTGGAGTGTAACCTCTGGAAACACCATATATTTT. It encodes CAWSVTSGNTIYF.